The 17 T cell receptor beta chains below all came from one sample that was sequenced in a study of cytomegalovirus exposure and HLA in healthy donors. Both 60 Vbeta primers and 13 Jbeta primers went into the PCR. Measured with immunoSEQ multiplex PCR; TCRdb has only the in-frame clones, and not every one. The profile shows some 100,000 clones, more than 60% of them singletons. The sample taken for sequencing was PBMCs. The receptors here all came from a female donor in good health and CMV-seronegative.

This chain connects TRBV6-1 to TRBJ1-3; no definite D call. V was clipped by 6 bases and J by 2 bases, with 11 bases between them. Germline V gives CDR1 MNHNS, CDR2 SASEGT. This CDR3 comprises 14 residues. The CDR3 region has the DNA TGTGCCAGCAGCCCGACATCTACTGGAAACACCATATATTTT. The encoded protein is CASSPTSTGNTIYF.

This chain links TRBV6-1 with TRBJ1-5, with 7 nucleotides matching TRBD1. Germline lookup yields CDR1 MNHNS and CDR2 SASEGT. The V and J ends lost 6 bases and 6 bases, in that order; junction bases with no gene match: 5. The CDR3 extends over 13 amino acids. The CDR3 reads CASREQGSQPQHF. Here the CDR3 DNA reads TGTGCCAGCAGGGAACAGGGGAGTCAGCCCCAGCATTTT.

This clone was seen a handful of times. The chain recombines TRBV5-1 with TRBJ2-7; TRBD1 aligns across 9 bases. V lost 6 bases, J lost 1 base, and 5 bases stayed unmatched. The CDR3 extends over 14 amino acids. The germline gives CDR1 SGHRS, CDR2 YFSETQ. CDR3 sequence (DNA): TGCGCCAGCACCTCCGGGACAGGGTCCTACGAGCAGTACTTC. Translated, it gives CASTSGTGSYEQYF.

The chain links TRBV2 to TRBJ2-1; 10 nucleotides match TRBD2. The V gene end was trimmed by 8 bases and the J gene end by 12 bases; junction bases not matched to a gene: 7. This CDR3 has 12 residues. Per the germline V gene, CDR1 is SNHLY and CDR2 is FYNNEI. The CDR3 DNA follows: TGTGCCAGCGGGTTAGCGGGGGGCCTGCAGTTCTTC. Residues: CASGLAGGLQFF.

The CDR3 region is CAWSGPSVGQYF. The CDR3, as DNA: TGTGCCTGGAGTGGTCCCAGTGTTGGCCAGTACTTC. This chain uses TRBV30 with TRBJ2-5; D remains ambiguous. The CDR3 is 12 residues long. Trimming cost V 1 base and J 10 bases, with 13 bases left between them. Germline V lookup: CDR1 GTSNPN, CDR2 SVGIG (reference sequence).

This chain links TRBV7-8 with TRBJ2-7; D is unresolved. From germline, CDR1 is SGHVS and CDR2 FQNEAQ. The CDR3 is 13 amino acids. Trimming cost V 1 base and J 3 bases, with 7 bases left between them. The CDR3 reads CASSLDADYEQYF. CDR3 nucleotides: TGTGCCAGCAGCTTAGACGCAGACTACGAGCAGTACTTC.

V is TRBV5-1 and J is TRBJ2-2, with 14 bases aligning to TRBD2. The trim removed 4 bases at V and 0 bases at J, leaving 11 bases unmatched. CDR1 SGHRS and CDR2 YFSETQ come from the germline V gene. The CDR3 is 20 amino acids. The CDR3 spells CASSRTPGTSGGANTGELFF. As DNA, the CDR3 is TGCGCCAGCAGCAGGACCCCCGGGACTAGCGGGGGCGCGAACACCGGGGAGCTGTTTTTT.

V is TRBV19 and J is TRBJ1-5; unclear D gene. The V and J ends lost 1 base and 8 bases respectively, with 9 bases between them. Germline CDR1 reads LNHDA; CDR2 reads SQIVND (reference sequence). This CDR3 has 13 residues. CDR3 protein: CASSIGRREPQHF. The DNA for the CDR3 is TGTGCCAGTAGTATAGGACGGAGGGAGCCCCAGCATTTT.

This clone was recorded only once. This chain connects TRBV7-9 to TRBJ2-5; 11 nucleotides agree with TRBD2. In germline, CDR1 is SEHNR, CDR2 FQNEAQ (reference sequence). The CDR3 covers 19 residues. V shed 5 bases and J 4 bases; nucleotides not matched to a gene: 18. This CDR3 reads CASSAPRGSGGAGGETQYF. CDR3 nucleotides: TGTGCCAGCAGCGCCCCGAGGGGTAGCGGGGGGGCCGGGGGAGAGACCCAGTACTTC.

The sample holds a few counts of this clone. This chain uses TRBV6-5 with TRBJ1-2; 7 nucleotides align to TRBD1. Germline V gene sequence: CDR1 MNHEY, CDR2 SVGAGI. The CDR3 has 12 residues. Trimming removed 4 bases from V and 13 bases from J; junction bases left unmatched: 9. The chain's CDR3 is CASSFRTGPLTF. CDR3 DNA sequence: TGTGCCAGCAGTTTCCGGACAGGACCGCTCACCTTC.

CDR3: CASSLAVKRGPINYGYTF. CDR3 DNA: TGTGCCAGCAGCTTGGCCGTTAAGCGGGGCCCCATAAACTATGGCTACACCTTC. This chain uses TRBV5-6 with TRBJ1-2, with D maybe TRBD1 (5 bases). This CDR3 is 18 amino acids long. Germline CDR1 SGHDT, CDR2 YYEEEE. Trimming removed 0 bases at V and 2 bases at J, with 20 bases between.

The chain couples TRBV7-2 to TRBJ2-3; TRBD1 aligns across 7 bases. The V and J ends lost 5 bases and 3 bases, in that order; junction bases with no gene match: 8. CDR3 size: 15 residues. In germline, CDR1 is SGHTA, CDR2 FQGNSA. The CDR3 loop is CASSRSTGLTDTQYF. The CDR3 DNA sequence: TGTGCCAGCAGCAGATCGACAGGGCTAACAGATACGCAGTATTTT.

The V gene is TRBV27, the J gene TRBJ2-3; TRBD2 might be the D (6 bases). The V gene's germline CDR1 is MNHEY and CDR2 SMNVEV (reference sequence). The V gene lost 5 bases and the J gene lost 0 bases, with 9 bases spanning the gap. The CDR3 runs to 14 residues. The CDR3 is CASSPGLSTDTQYF. CDR3 nucleotides: TGTGCCAGCAGTCCGGGACTCAGCACAGATACGCAGTATTTT.

The chain uses TRBV10-3 and TRBJ2-2; D uncertain. Looked up from germline, CDR1 is ENHRY and CDR2 is SYGVKD. This CDR3 region has 16 residues. Between the trimmed V and J ends, which lost 1 base and 4 bases, there was a span of 13 bases. Here the CDR3 reads CAISELASRGTGELFF. CDR3 DNA: TGTGCCATCAGTGAGTTAGCTTCCCGAGGCACCGGGGAGCTGTTTTTT.

The CDR3 DNA sequence: TGTGCCAGTAGTATTGGAGCGCTACGTCAAGGACAGGGGGCGACTAATCAGCCCCAGCATTTT. It encodes CASSIGALRQGQGATNQPQHF. This chain joins TRBV19 and TRBJ1-5, with 11 bases matching TRBD1. Germline trimming cut 3 bases from V and 4 bases from J; bases unmatched to any gene: 20. This CDR3 contains 21 residues. CDR1 and CDR2 (germline): LNHDA, SQIVND (reference sequence). The full variable domain, rest sourced from reference TRBV19 and TRBJ1-5, is DGGITQSPKYLFRKEGQNVTLSCEQNLNHDAMYWYRQDPGQGLRLIYYSQIVNDFQKGDIAEGYSVSREKKESFPLTVTSAQKNPTAFYLCASSIGALRQGQGATNQPQHFGDGTRLSIL.

The CDR3 protein is CAISERVPGPGSYEQYF. The CDR3 DNA reads TGTGCCATCAGTGAACGGGTACCCGGCCCGGGTTCCTACGAGCAGTACTTC. This rearrangement joins TRBV10-3 to TRBJ2-7; D is unclear. The CDR3 loop spans 17 amino acids. Germline V CDR1 and CDR2: ENHRY, SYGVKD. V lost 3 bases and J 1 base, leaving 19 bases between the germline ends.

The V gene is TRBV7-9, the J gene TRBJ2-1; 9 bases fit TRBD1. The V segment lost 4 bases and the J segment 7 bases; nucleotides outside the gene matches: 11. Germline V gene data show CDR1 as SEHNR and CDR2 as FQNEAQ (reference sequence). The CDR3 consists of 16 residues. The CDR3 nucleotides are TGTGCCAGCAGCTCGGCAGGGACAGGGAGTCCTAATGAGCAGTTCTTC. Its protein product is CASSSAGTGSPNEQFF.